The clone carrying this T cell receptor beta chain was observed once. The data belong to a study of blood T cell repertoires in COVID-19. Study background: The origin of the acute and convalescent COVID-19 samples was the United States, Italy and Spain. Sources were T cells, B-cell-depleted T cells, or PBMCs; the material itself was cDNA or gDNA.

CDR3 length: 21 residues. The J segment lost 0 bases and the V segment lost 0 bases, leaving 14 bases of the junction unmatched. CDR1 and CDR2 (germline): LGHNA, YSLEER. Authors' processing steps: Reference gene primer amplification gave nucleated cell count estimates. Clones were read by immunoSEQ multiplex PCR, and TCRdb kept only the in-frame ones, dropping some. V and J calls and clone size are as listed in that table; D and trimming were resolved from the DNA. The table has fewer than 130,000 clones, roughly 79% seen once. Source material: peripheral blood. This TCR was recovered from a woman of 80 years or more with active or convalescent COVID-19. J is TRBJ1-3 and V is TRBV4-3; 10 bases fit TRBD1. The CDR3 spells CASSQEVRGQGLISSGNTIYF. Written as DNA, the CDR3 is TGCGCCAGCAGCCAAGAAGTGAGGGGACAGGGGCTAATAAGCTCTGGAAACACCATATATTTT.